Each of the 14 T cell receptor beta chains below was sequenced from the same sample in a study of T cell responses to AZD1222 COVID-19 vaccine. Generated by immunoSEQ multiplex PCR, the TCRdb table keeps only in-frame clones and is missing some. In the table there are over 120,000 clones, 92% of which are singletons. Source: peripheral blood, taken 28 days after the second AZD1222 dose. The origin of the receptors is an adult who received the AZD1222 COVID-19 vaccine.

V usage is TRBV6-2 or TRBV6-3 and J usage is TRBJ2-6; D gene uncertain. V was clipped by 4 bases and J by 0 bases, with 10 bases between them. CDR3 size: 16 residues. Per the germline V gene, CDR1 is MNHEY and CDR2 is SVGEGT. CDR3 in amino acids: CASSFGTYSGANVLTF. The CDR3, as DNA: TGTGCCAGCAGTTTTGGCACCTACTCTGGGGCCAACGTCCTGACTTTC.

CDR3 bases: TGTGCCAACCCGACAGGGAACTATGGCTACACCTTC. It translates to CANPTGNYGYTF. The gene calls are TRBV2 and TRBJ1-2, with 7 bases matching TRBD1. V shed 10 bases and J 2 bases; nucleotides not matched to a gene: 4. CDR1 is SNHLY, CDR2 FYNNEI, per germline. CDR3 length equals 12 residues.

The chain uses TRBV14 and TRBJ2-1; 15 nucleotides align to TRBD2. CDR1 and CDR2 from the germline V gene are SGHDN and FVKESK. The CDR3 runs 19 residues. Unmatched junction bases numbered 9, after V lost 1 base and J lost 5 bases. CDR3: CASSQGLGLAGGINNEQFF. CDR3 sequence (DNA): TGTGCCAGCAGCCAAGGCTTGGGACTAGCGGGAGGTATCAACAATGAGCAGTTCTTC.

This clone was counted once. The chain combines TRBV15 with TRBJ1-5; D is ambiguous. CDR1 is LNHNV and CDR2 is YYDKDF in the germline V gene (reference sequence). Trimming cost V 6 bases and J 0 bases, with 9 bases left between them. The CDR3 extends over 14 amino acids. As DNA, the CDR3 is TGTGCCACCAGGGGAATCCATAGCAATCAGCCCCAGCATTTT. Translating gives CATRGIHSNQPQHF. Full variable domain (outside the CDR3, taken from reference TRBV15 and TRBJ1-5): DAMVIQNPRYQVTQFGKPVTLSCSQTLNHNVMYWYQQKSSQAPKLLFHYYDKDFNNEADTPDNFQSRRPNTSFCFLDIRSPGLGDTAMYLCATRGIHSNQPQHFGDGTRLSIL.

The CDR3 sequence is CASSLRPPGTSPGVEQFF. Written as DNA, the CDR3 is TGTGCCAGCAGCTTACGCCCGCCCGGGACTTCGCCCGGGGTTGAGCAGTTCTTC. J is TRBJ2-1 and V is TRBV7-9, with D possibly being TRBD2 (6 bases). Trimming shortened V by 2 bases and J by 9 bases, and 26 bases separated the two germline ends. Germline CDR1 and CDR2: SEHNR and FQNEAQ (reference sequence). The CDR3 length is 18 residues.

This clone was recorded a few times. CDR3 nucleotide sequence: TGTGCCAGCAGCGTAGTTGGCGGACCTCAAGAGACCCAGTACTTC. Amino acid sequence: CASSVVGGPQETQYF. V gene TRBV9 combines with J gene TRBJ2-5; D uncertain. From germline, CDR1 is SGDLS and CDR2 YYNGEE. V was shortened by 0 bases and J by 2 bases, with 11 bases between the two germline ends. The CDR3 length is 15 residues.

V gene TRBV19 combines with J gene TRBJ2-5; TRBD2 matches at 8 bases. Per the germline V gene, CDR1 is LNHDA and CDR2 is SQIVND (reference sequence). V gave up 7 bases and J gave up 4 bases; unmatched junction bases: 20. There are 18 residues in the CDR3. The CDR3 is CASTKGGLAHRSGETQYF. CDR3 DNA: TGTGCCAGTACTAAAGGAGGACTAGCACACAGGAGTGGAGAGACCCAGTACTTC.

This clone was seen just once. This rearrangement joins TRBV7-6 to TRBJ1-6, with 7 bases matching TRBD1. The CDR3 spans 18 residues. The germline V gene encodes CDR1 SGHVS and CDR2 FNYEAQ. The ends lost 5 bases at V and 5 bases at J; junction bases unmatched: 15. The CDR3 DNA is TGTGCCAGCAGCATACGGACAGGAGGTTTTAGGGATAATTCACCCCTCCACTTT. It encodes CASSIRTGGFRDNSPLHF.

V and J are TRBV20-1 and TRBJ2-2; TRBD2 matches 10 bases. This CDR3 is built from 14 residues. Germline CDR1 is DFQATT and CDR2 is SNEGSKA (reference sequence). V lost 3 bases and J lost 7; bases outside the gene matches: 5. The CDR3 here is CSASSGRWGGELFF. CDR3 nucleotides: TGCAGTGCTAGTAGCGGGAGGTGGGGCGGGGAGCTGTTTTTT.

This chain connects TRBV4-2 to TRBJ2-1, with 9 bases lining up with TRBD1. The length of the CDR3 is 16 residues. Trimming cost V 3 bases and J 8 bases; bases outside gene matches: 11. Germline values: CDR1 LGHNA, CDR2 YNFKEQ. CDR3: CASSHAPGQGFYEQFF. The CDR3 nucleotides read TGTGCCAGCAGCCATGCTCCGGGACAGGGTTTTTATGAGCAGTTCTTC.

The chain is built from TRBV25-1 and TRBJ1-4; D remains unclear. This CDR3 has 13 amino acids. The V gene's germline CDR1 is MGHDK and CDR2 SYGVNS. V was trimmed by 6 bases and J by 8 bases, leaving 13 bases between them. The CDR3 coding sequence is TGTGCCAGCAGGGTGGGGTCCCAGGAAAAACTGTTTTTT. Translation gives CASRVGSQEKLFF.

The rearrangement uses TRBV5-1 and TRBJ1-2; TRBD1 matches at 7 bases. The ends lost 0 bases at V and 6 bases at J; junction bases unmatched: 5. Germline V gene data show CDR1 as SGHRS and CDR2 as YFSETQ. This CDR3 region has 14 residues. The CDR3, as DNA: TGCGCCAGCAGCTTGGACGACAGGGCGCATGGCTACACCTTC. Its protein is CASSLDDRAHGYTF.

J is TRBJ1-2 and V is TRBV5-1, with 8 bases lining up with TRBD1. The CDR3 is 15 amino acids. Germline V gene lookup returns CDR1 SGHRS and CDR2 YFSETQ. Germline trimming cut 0 bases from V and 6 bases from J; bases unmatched to any gene: 7. In DNA form, the CDR3 reads TGCGCCAGCAGCTTGGCCGGGACAGGCGCGGATGGCTACACCTTC. It specifies CASSLAGTGADGYTF.

This clone was detected once. CDR3 loop: CASSLAANTGELFF. In DNA form, the CDR3 reads TGTGCCAGCAGCTTAGCGGCGAACACCGGGGAGCTGTTTTTT. This chain uses TRBV7-3 with TRBJ2-2, with D unresolved. Germline lookup yields CDR1 SGHTA and CDR2 FQGTGA. Trimming shortened V by 2 bases and J by 0 bases, and 4 bases separated the two germline ends. This CDR3 has 14 amino acids. Full variable domain (remainder filled in from reference TRBV7-3 and TRBJ2-2): GAGVSQTPSNKVTEKGKYVELRCDPISGHTALYWYRQSLGQGPEFLIYFQGTGAADDSGLPNDRFFAVRPEGSVSTLKIQRTERGDSAVYLCASSLAANTGELFFGEGSRLTVL.